The 29 T cell receptor beta chains below all came from one sample that was sequenced in a study of shared clonotypes between healthy human individuals (dated by TCRdb to 2018 to 2021). The library was prepared using the immunoSEQ multiplex PCR assay. TCRdb mirrors the immuneACCESS table, restricted to in-frame sequences. Some clones are absent from its copies; in checked studies, under half trace to an unresolved V gene, and the reason for the others is unknown. The sample table lists about 2.4 million clones, roughly 93% of them with a count of one. The ten largest clones take up around 0.37% of the sample. Sequenced sample: naive CD4+ T cells from PBMCs. The cell subset or site label corresponds to: CD45RA+ positively selected. The receptors come from a man younger than 35 in good health. Some clones in this sample may be carry-over from other donors' samples.

This chain uses TRBV27 with TRBJ2-2; 10 nucleotides line up with TRBD1. The V segment lost 9 bases and the J segment 4 bases; nucleotides outside the gene matches: 5. The germline CDR1 and CDR2 sequences are MNHEY and SMNVEV (reference sequence). The CDR3 spans 14 residues. The CDR3 spells CASRQGAGTGELFF. The CDR3, as DNA: TGTGCCAGTCGACAGGGGGCTGGCACCGGGGAGCTGTTTTTT.

CDR3 DNA: TGCGCCAGCAGCTTAAAAGGTCCCCAGAACACTGAAGCTTTCTTT. Residues: CASSLKGPQNTEAFF. V and J are TRBV5-1 and TRBJ1-1, with D hard to call. CDR3 length: 15 residues. The V gene's germline CDR1 is SGHRS and CDR2 YFSETQ. With 2 bases removed from V and 1 base from J, the gap between germline ends came to 12 bases. Full variable domain (outside the CDR3, taken from reference TRBV5-1 and TRBJ1-1): KAGVTQTPRYLIKTRGQQVTLSCSPISGHRSVSWYQQTPGQGLQFLFEYFSETQRNKGNFPGRFSGRQFSNSRSEMNVSTLELGDSALYLCASSLKGPQNTEAFFGQGTRLTVV.

This sequence joins TRBV28 and TRBJ2-2; maybe TRBD1 (5 bases). Between the trimmed V and J ends, which lost 5 bases and 1 base, there was a span of 11 bases. The CDR3 totals 15 residues. Germline-derived CDR1 and CDR2 are MDHEN and SYDVKM. Here the CDR3 reads CASSPPQGNTGELFF. The CDR3, as DNA: TGTGCCAGCAGTCCGCCCCAGGGGAACACCGGGGAGCTGTTTTTT. Full variable domain (rest looked up from reference TRBV28 and TRBJ2-2): DVKVTQSSRYLVKRTGEKVFLECVQDMDHENMFWYRQDPGLGLRLIYFSYDVKMKEKGDIPEGYSVSREKKERFSLILESASTNQTSMYLCASSPPQGNTGELFFGEGSRLTVL.

This chain uses TRBV11-1 with TRBJ2-1; TRBD2 agrees at 9 bases. CDR3 size: 15 residues. J gave up 5 bases and V 0 bases, and 2 bases lay outside the gene matches. Germline values: CDR1 SGHAT, CDR2 FQDESV (reference sequence). The CDR3 nucleotides read TGTGCCAGCAGCTTAGCGCTAGCGGGAAACAATGAGCAGTTCTTC. Encoded protein: CASSLALAGNNEQFF.

This clone showed up just a few times. The chain carries TRBV19 and TRBJ1-1, with 9 bases that match TRBD1. This CDR3 is 14 amino acids long. CDR1 and CDR2 (germline): LNHDA, SQIVND (reference sequence). V shed 5 bases and J 7 bases; nucleotides not matched to a gene: 8. The CDR3 DNA reads TGTGCCAGTAGTCCTCTACAGGGGGCCCTTGAAGCTTTCTTT. Translated, it gives CASSPLQGALEAFF.

This clone occurred a few times. The chain employs TRBV5-1 and TRBJ2-2; 7 nucleotides align to TRBD2. The trim removed 7 bases at V and 1 base at J, leaving 7 bases unmatched. CDR3 size: 15 residues. Germline CDR1 is SGHRS and CDR2 is YFSETQ. The CDR3, as DNA: TGCGCCAGCGGAGTGACGGGAGGGAACACCGGGGAGCTGTTTTTT. This codes for CASGVTGGNTGELFF.

The J gene is TRBJ2-1, the V gene TRBV14; D is unclear. The V end was cut by 0 bases, the J end by 4 bases, with 10 bases between. The V gene's germline CDR1 is SGHDN and CDR2 FVKESK. The CDR3 runs to 15 residues. The CDR3: CASSQEGYGYNEQFF. CDR3 nucleotides: TGTGCCAGCAGCCAAGAGGGCTATGGGTACAATGAGCAGTTCTTC.

The rearrangement joins TRBV19 to TRBJ2-5, with TRBD1 as a possible D gene (6 bases). This CDR3 is built from 16 residues. V dropped 4 bases and J dropped 2 bases, with 17 bases sitting between them. Looked up from germline, CDR1 is LNHDA and CDR2 is SQIVND (reference sequence). The CDR3 nucleotides are TGTGCCAGTAGTAGAAGACGACAGGAACTACAAGAGACCCAGTACTTC. Its protein product is CASSRRRQELQETQYF.

This clone was recorded once. V is TRBV27 and J is TRBJ1-4; 9 bases line up with TRBD1. This CDR3 has 21 residues. V shed 0 bases and J 2 bases; nucleotides not matched to a gene: 16. Germline V gene sequence: CDR1 MNHEY, CDR2 SMNVEV (reference sequence). The CDR3 reads CASSLSQPLQGAFRTNEKLFF. CDR3 nucleotide sequence: TGTGCCAGCAGTTTATCCCAACCCCTACAGGGGGCCTTTCGGACTAATGAAAAACTGTTTTTT.

A remark on this clone: Other nucleotide sequences in the sample specify the same CDR3. The chain couples TRBV6-5 to TRBJ1-3; TRBD1 agrees at 9 bases. This CDR3 comprises 13 residues. Germline V CDR1 and CDR2: MNHEY, SVGAGI. V was clipped by 6 bases and J by 4 bases; unmatched bases: 1. CDR3 nucleotide sequence: TGTGCCAGCAGACAGGGGGCGGGAAACACCATATATTTT. This translates into CASRQGAGNTIYF.

V and J are TRBV6-5 and TRBJ1-2; D uncertain. V was trimmed by 6 bases and J by 7 bases, leaving 12 bases between them. Germline V gene lookup returns CDR1 MNHEY and CDR2 SVGAGI. The CDR3 is 12 residues long. The CDR3 DNA follows: TGTGCCAGCAGCCCACAAACTTTTGGCTACACCTTC. Its protein is CASSPQTFGYTF.

This rearrangement joins TRBV7-2 to TRBJ2-1; TRBD1 aligns across 7 bases. From germline, CDR1 is SGHTA and CDR2 FQGNSA. The CDR3 covers 14 residues. V gave up 8 bases and J gave up 0 bases; unmatched junction bases: 4. The CDR3 sequence is CASSDRSSYNEQFF. The CDR3 nucleotides are TGTGCCAGCTCGGACAGGAGCTCCTACAATGAGCAGTTCTTC.

The chain has TRBV19 and TRBJ1-5; D call uncertain. CDR1 and CDR2 from the germline V gene are LNHDA and SQIVND (reference sequence). Deletions cut 9 bases from V and 2 bases from J, with 11 bases between. The CDR3 is 13 residues long. CDR3 in amino acids: CASRLRGNQPQHF. The DNA for the CDR3 is TGTGCCAGCAGACTGAGAGGCAATCAGCCCCAGCATTTT.

This chain uses TRBV7-9 with TRBJ2-7; maybe TRBD2 (6 bases). V was pared by 5 bases and J by 6 bases, with 23 bases between. Per germline, CDR1 SEHNR and CDR2 FQNEAQ (reference sequence). The length of the CDR3 is 16 residues. CDR3 sequence (DNA): TGTGCCAGCAGCCCTCGGATAACTGGAAGGACTACCGAGCAGTACTTC. Amino acid sequence: CASSPRITGRTTEQYF.

The rearrangement links TRBV6-5 to TRBJ1-2; 8 bases are a match to TRBD1. The CDR3 sequence is 16 residues long. V was pared by 4 bases and J by 2 bases, with 9 bases of the junction left unmatched. Germline loops: CDR1 MNHEY, CDR2 SVGAGI. The DNA of the CDR3 is TGTGCCAGCAGTTCGTTACCGCAGGGGGCGAACTATGGCTACACCTTC. This encodes CASSSLPQGANYGYTF.

The V and J genes are TRBV6-5 and TRBJ1-1, with 9 bases fitting TRBD1. CDR3 length: 15 residues. The V segment lost 6 bases and the J segment 0 bases; nucleotides outside the gene matches: 5. Germline CDR1 reads MNHEY; CDR2 reads SVGAGI. The CDR3 reads CASRNRGQVNTEAFF. Written as DNA, the CDR3 is TGTGCCAGCAGAAACAGGGGGCAGGTGAACACTGAAGCTTTCTTT.

The genes are TRBV4-1 and TRBJ1-3; D is unresolved. Trimming pared 4 bases from V and 8 bases from J, leaving 12 bases between. The CDR3 is made up of 13 amino acids. Germline CDR1 MGHRA, CDR2 YSYEKL. This chain's CDR3 is CASSRPGRDTIYF. The CDR3 DNA reads TGCGCCAGCAGCCGGCCCGGGAGGGACACCATATATTTT.

Comments on this clone: Distinct nucleotide sequences in the sample also encode this CDR3. The rearrangement joins TRBV30 to TRBJ1-5; 8 nucleotides line up with TRBD1. The CDR3 is 15 residues long. Trimming at V came to 3 bases and at J to 4 bases, leaving 8 bases not matched to a gene. Germline V gene lookup returns CDR1 GTSNPN and CDR2 SVGIG (reference sequence). The CDR3 bases are TGTGCCTGGAGCCCCGGGACAGGAGCAAATCAGCCCCAGCATTTT. It specifies CAWSPGTGANQPQHF.

The V gene is TRBV7-2, the J gene TRBJ2-1, with D uncertain. V lost 1 base and J 9 bases, leaving 4 bases between the germline ends. The CDR3 runs to 11 residues. CDR1 is SGHTA, CDR2 FQGNSA, per germline. The CDR3 region is CASSLDGEQFF. The CDR3 coding sequence is TGTGCCAGCAGCTTAGACGGTGAGCAGTTCTTC.

The rearrangement joins TRBV6-1 to TRBJ1-3, with D unresolved. Trimming pared 0 bases from V and 0 bases from J, leaving 6 bases between. Per the germline V gene, CDR1 is MNHNS and CDR2 is SASEGT. This CDR3 region has 15 residues. CDR3 DNA sequence: TGTGCCAGCAGTGAAGCAGGCAGCTCTGGAAACACCATATATTTT. It is translated as CASSEAGSSGNTIYF.

V is TRBV4-1 and J is TRBJ2-4; D could derive from TRBD1 or TRBD2 (5 bases each). V was cut by 5 bases and J by 4 bases, with 15 bases left in between. The CDR3 is made up of 15 amino acids. The germline gives CDR1 MGHRA, CDR2 YSYEKL. CDR3 residues: CASSVPGPNKNIQYF. In DNA, the CDR3 is TGCGCCAGCAGCGTACCGGGACCTAATAAAAACATTCAGTACTTC.

This rearrangement joins TRBV25-1 to TRBJ2-7; TRBD1 is a possible D gene (6 bases). The V end lost 5 bases, the J end lost 1 base, and 12 bases lay between the germline ends. CDR1 is MGHDK and CDR2 is SYGVNS in the germline V gene. The CDR3 extends over 14 amino acids. The CDR3 is CASSTGSGSYEQYF. The CDR3 DNA reads as TGTGCCAGCAGTACAGGGTCGGGTTCCTACGAGCAGTACTTC.

The chain employs TRBV14 and TRBJ2-5; D is ambiguous. CDR3 length equals 16 residues. Germline V CDR1 and CDR2: SGHDN, FVKESK. V lost 1 base, J lost 2 bases, and 14 bases lay in between. In DNA, the CDR3 is TGTGCCAGCAGCCAAGCCCGTCCCGGCGAACAAGAGACCCAGTACTTC. Its protein product is CASSQARPGEQETQYF.

V is TRBV5-6 and J is TRBJ2-1; TRBD2 agrees at 12 bases. The CDR3 loop spans 17 amino acids. With 2 bases clipped from V and 4 bases from J, the junction kept 7 bases outside the gene matches. Germline values: CDR1 SGHDT, CDR2 YYEEEE. CDR3 sequence (DNA): TGTGCCAGCAGCTTCGCTGGACTAGCGGGAAAGTACAATGAGCAGTTCTTC. Amino acids: CASSFAGLAGKYNEQFF.

The chain couples TRBV9 to TRBJ2-3; D gene unclear. The V and J ends lost 0 bases and 7 bases respectively, with 9 bases between them. CDR1 is SGDLS and CDR2 is YYNGEE in the germline V gene. The CDR3 loop spans 13 amino acids. CDR3 in DNA: TGTGCCAGCAGCGTAGATCGCGGCAATACGCAGTATTTT. Translation: CASSVDRGNTQYF.

The chain recombines TRBV29-1 with TRBJ1-1; D gene unclear. Germline assignment: CDR1 SQVTM and CDR2 ANQGSEA. The CDR3 runs to 11 residues. The germline V and J ends were trimmed by 7 bases and 9 bases, with 15 bases remaining between them. CDR3 sequence reads: CSGGPGPKAFF. The DNA of the CDR3 is TGCAGCGGAGGCCCCGGCCCTAAAGCTTTCTTT.

J is TRBJ1-2 and V is TRBV28, with D tentatively TRBD1 (5 bases). The germline V and J ends were trimmed by 8 bases and 7 bases, with 11 bases remaining between them. Germline V gene sequence: CDR1 MDHEN, CDR2 SYDVKM. The CDR3 sequence is 11 residues long. The CDR3: CASLERGGYTF. DNA for the CDR3: TGTGCCAGCCTAGAAAGGGGTGGCTACACCTTC.

V gene TRBV5-6 combines with J gene TRBJ2-1; the match to TRBD2 covers 7 bases. From germline, CDR1 is SGHDT and CDR2 YYEEEE. This CDR3 has 15 residues. Losses at the gene ends were 4 bases for V and 2 bases for J; bases not matched to a gene: 6. CDR3 amino acids: CASSKFGLAYNEQFF. The CDR3 nucleotides read TGTGCCAGCAGCAAATTCGGACTAGCCTACAATGAGCAGTTCTTC.

Concerning this clone: Other DNA sequences within the sample encode an identical CDR3. The CDR3 nucleotides read TGTGCCAGCAGCTTGGCCAGCTACAATGAGCAGTTCTTC. Residues: CASSLASYNEQFF. The V gene is TRBV7-9, the J gene TRBJ2-1; D call uncertain. The V and J ends lost 3 bases and 3 bases respectively, with 6 bases between them. Germline CDR1 SEHNR, CDR2 FQNEAQ (reference sequence). The CDR3 has 13 residues.